The 5 T cell receptor beta chains below all came from one sample that was sequenced in a study of blood T cells in healthy people across ages (dated by TCRdb to 2015 to 2017). Libraries were prepared through 5' RACE. Sequencing used an Illumina HiSeq 2500. The second PCR ran for roughly 6 to 11 cycles and used a J-beta primer mix along with a sample-barcoded 5' primer. TCRdb cleaned the public reads at Q25 with fastp, built clones with MiXCR and kept in-frame beta chains. Duplicate CDR3 protein sequences are folded into a single record with the most common DNA and genes. The sample has 1.5 million to 2 million distinct CDR3 sequences on record, roughly 27% of them singletons. More than 6% of the sample comes from the top ten. The sample taken for sequencing was blood. The receptors were gathered from a woman aged 25 to 39 in good health.

Many counts were recorded for this clonotype. The chain recombines TRBV29-1 with TRBJ2-5, with TRBD2 matching over 7 bases. The germline gives CDR1 SQVTM, CDR2 ANQGSEA. V lost 7 bases, J lost 2 bases, and 13 bases stayed unmatched. The CDR3 is made up of 15 amino acids. The DNA for the CDR3 is TGCAGCGCAGCGTTGGGAGCGGGAAGACAAGAGACCCAGTACTTC. It encodes CSAALGAGRQETQYF. Full variable domain (missing parts from reference TRBV29-1 and TRBJ2-5): SAVISQKPSRDICQRGTSLTIQCQVDSQVTMMFWYRQQPGQSLTLIATANQGSEATYESGFVIDKFPISRPNLTFSTLTVSNMSPEDSSIYLCSAALGAGRQETQYFGPGTRLLVL.

This clonotype appeared once. One base away lies a much larger clone, so this may be a sequencing read error. This chain connects TRBV7-2 to TRBJ2-4; D remains unclear. Judging by the DNA end, TRBJ2-7 fits better; the J call may be wrong. Germline V gene sequence: CDR1 SGHTA, CDR2 FQGNSA. The CDR3 contains 13 residues. The CDR3 sequence: CASSFNTFYEQYF. CDR3 bases: TGTGCCAGCAGCTTCAACACTTTCTACGAGCAGTACTTC.

This clonotype was counted at least ten times. The chain recombines TRBV28 with TRBJ2-7; D gene unclear. Trimming shortened V by 10 bases and J by 4 bases, and 11 bases separated the two germline ends. Germline values: CDR1 MDHEN, CDR2 SYDVKM. The CDR3 runs to 11 residues. Here the CDR3 reads CATQRFYEQYF. DNA for the CDR3: TGTGCCACACAGAGATTTTACGAGCAGTACTTC.

The chain employs TRBV2 and TRBJ2-4; tentative D call: TRBD2 (6 bases). V lost 6 bases and J lost 0, with 12 bases in between. The germline V gene has CDR1 SNHLY and CDR2 FYNNEI. The CDR3 contains 15 residues. CDR3 region: CASSLADLAKNIQYF. The CDR3 region has the DNA TGTGCCAGCAGCTTAGCGGACTTAGCCAAAAACATTCAGTACTTC.

The chain joins TRBV29-1 to TRBJ1-1; D remains unclear. Germline V CDR1 and CDR2: SQVTM, ANQGSEA. The V end was cut by 4 bases, the J end by 0 bases, with 9 bases between. This CDR3 region has 13 residues. CDR3 bases: TGCAGCGTTGTGAGGGAAATGAACACTGAAGCTTTCTTT. It translates to CSVVREMNTEAFF.